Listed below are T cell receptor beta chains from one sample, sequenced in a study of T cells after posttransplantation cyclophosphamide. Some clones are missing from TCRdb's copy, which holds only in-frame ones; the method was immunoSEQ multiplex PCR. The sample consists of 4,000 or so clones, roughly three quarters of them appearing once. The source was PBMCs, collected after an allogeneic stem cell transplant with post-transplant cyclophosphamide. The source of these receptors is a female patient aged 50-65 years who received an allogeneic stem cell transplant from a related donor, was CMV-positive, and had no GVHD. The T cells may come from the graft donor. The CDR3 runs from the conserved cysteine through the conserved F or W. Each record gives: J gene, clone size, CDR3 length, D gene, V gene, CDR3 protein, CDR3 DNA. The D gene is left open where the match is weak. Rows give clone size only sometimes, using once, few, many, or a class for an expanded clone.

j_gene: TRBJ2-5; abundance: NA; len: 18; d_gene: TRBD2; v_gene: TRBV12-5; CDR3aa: CASGLVLLAGSLRETQYF; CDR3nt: TGTGCTAGTGGTTTGGTATTACTAGCGGGGTCTCTGAGGGAGACCCAGTACTTC
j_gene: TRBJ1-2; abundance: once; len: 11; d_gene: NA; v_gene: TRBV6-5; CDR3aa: CANLQEDGYTF; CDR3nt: TGTGCCAACCTCCAGGAGGATGGCTACACCTTC
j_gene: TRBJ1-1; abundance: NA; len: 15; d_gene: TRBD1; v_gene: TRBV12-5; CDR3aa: CASGCKQGANTEAFF; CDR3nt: TGTGCTAGTGGCTGCAAACAGGGGGCGAACACTGAAGCTTTCTTT
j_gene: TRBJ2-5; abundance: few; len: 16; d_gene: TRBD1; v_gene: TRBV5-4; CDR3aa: CASSLERTGGQETQYF; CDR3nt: TGTGCCAGCAGCCTGGAGAGGACAGGGGGCCAAGAGACCCAGTACTTC
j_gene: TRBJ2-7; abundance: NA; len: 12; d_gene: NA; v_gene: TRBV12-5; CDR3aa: CASGTGGGEQYF; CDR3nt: TGTGCTAGTGGTACGGGGGGCGGCGAGCAGTACTTC
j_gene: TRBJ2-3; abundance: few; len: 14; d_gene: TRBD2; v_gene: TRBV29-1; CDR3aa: CSAGTSPRADTQYF; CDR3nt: TGCAGCGCTGGGACTAGCCCGAGGGCAGATACGCAGTATTTT
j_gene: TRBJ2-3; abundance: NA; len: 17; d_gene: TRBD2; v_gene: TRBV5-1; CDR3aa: CASRSRLAGVYIDTQYF; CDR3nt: TGCGCCAGCCGTTCCAGGCTAGCGGGAGTCTATATAGATACGCAGTATTTT
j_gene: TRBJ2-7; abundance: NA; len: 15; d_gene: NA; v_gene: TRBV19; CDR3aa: CASRTGQGLPYEQYF; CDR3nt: TGTGCCAGCCGAACCGGACAGGGACTACCCTACGAGCAGTACTTC
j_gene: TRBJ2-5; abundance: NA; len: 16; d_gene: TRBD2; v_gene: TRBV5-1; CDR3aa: CASSSSGGAVRETQYF; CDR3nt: TGCGCCAGCAGCTCTAGCGGGGGGGCCGTTAGAGAGACCCAGTACTTC
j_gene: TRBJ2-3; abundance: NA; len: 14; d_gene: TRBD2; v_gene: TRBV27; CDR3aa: CASHLAGGSDTQYF; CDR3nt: TGTGCCAGCCACCTAGCGGGGGGCTCGGATACGCAGTATTTT
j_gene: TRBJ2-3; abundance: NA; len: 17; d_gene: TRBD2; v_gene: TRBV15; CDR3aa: CATSKGGSTFSTDTQYF; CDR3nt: TGTGCCACCAGCAAAGGCGGGAGCACCTTTAGCACAGATACGCAGTATTTT
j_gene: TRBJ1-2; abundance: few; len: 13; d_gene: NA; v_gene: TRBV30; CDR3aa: CAFHRGQEYGYTF; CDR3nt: TGTGCCTTCCACCGCGGACAAGAGTATGGCTACACCTTC
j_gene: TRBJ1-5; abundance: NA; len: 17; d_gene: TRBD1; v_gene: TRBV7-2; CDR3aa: CASSLEGATGANQPQHF; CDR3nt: TGTGCCAGCAGCTTAGAAGGAGCGACAGGGGCAAATCAGCCCCAGCATTTT
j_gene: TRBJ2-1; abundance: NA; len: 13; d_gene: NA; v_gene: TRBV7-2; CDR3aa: CASSLARDNEQFF; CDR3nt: TGTGCCAGCAGCTTAGCGCGGGACAATGAGCAGTTCTTC
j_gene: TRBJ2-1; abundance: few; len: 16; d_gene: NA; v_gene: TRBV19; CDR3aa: CASSISTGSSYNEQFF; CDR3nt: TGTGCCAGTAGTATAAGCACGGGTAGCTCCTACAATGAGCAGTTCTTC
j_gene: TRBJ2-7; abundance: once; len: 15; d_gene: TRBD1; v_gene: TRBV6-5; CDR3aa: CASSLRDRAVYEQYF; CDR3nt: TGTGCCAGCAGTCTCCGGGACAGAGCCGTCTACGAGCAGTACTTC
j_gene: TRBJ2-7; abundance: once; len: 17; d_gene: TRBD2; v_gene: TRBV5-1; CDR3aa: CASSLTPRGGESYEQYF; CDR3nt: TGCGCCAGCAGCTTAACACCCCGCGGGGGGGAATCCTACGAGCAGTACTTC
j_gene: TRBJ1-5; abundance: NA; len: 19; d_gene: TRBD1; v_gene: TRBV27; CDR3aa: CASSLSGPRQGTSNQPQHF; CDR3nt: TGTGCCAGCAGTTTATCGGGGCCTCGACAGGGGACTTCCAATCAGCCCCAGCATTTT
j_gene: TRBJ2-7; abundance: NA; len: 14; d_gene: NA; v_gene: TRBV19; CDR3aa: CATPLDEFAYEQYF; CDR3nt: TGTGCCACCCCCCTCGATGAGTTTGCCTACGAGCAGTACTTC
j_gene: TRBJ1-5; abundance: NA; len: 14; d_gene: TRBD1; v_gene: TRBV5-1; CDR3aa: CASSSGTGNQPQHF; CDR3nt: TGCGCCAGCAGCTCTGGGACAGGGAATCAGCCCCAGCATTTT
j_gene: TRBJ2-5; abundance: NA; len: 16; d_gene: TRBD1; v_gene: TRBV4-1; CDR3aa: CASSQEQGDIRETQYF; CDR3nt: TGCGCCAGCAGCCAAGAACAGGGGGATATCCGCGAGACCCAGTACTTC
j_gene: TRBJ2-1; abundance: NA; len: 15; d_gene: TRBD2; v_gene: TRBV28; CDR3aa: CASSDLAGSYNEQFF; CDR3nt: TGTGCCAGCAGTGACCTAGCGGGCTCGTACAATGAGCAGTTCTTC
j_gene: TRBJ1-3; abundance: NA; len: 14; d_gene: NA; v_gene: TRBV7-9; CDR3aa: CASSLQGLGNTIYF; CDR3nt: TGTGCCAGCAGCTTACAGGGACTGGGAAACACCATATATTTT
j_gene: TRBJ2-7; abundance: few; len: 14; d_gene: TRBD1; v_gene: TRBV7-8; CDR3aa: CASSLDRGQYEQYF; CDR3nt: TGTGCCAGCAGCTTAGACAGGGGGCAATACGAGCAGTACTTC
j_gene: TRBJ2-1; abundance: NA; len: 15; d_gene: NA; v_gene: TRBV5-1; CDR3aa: CASSLVHRGDNEQFF; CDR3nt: TGCGCCAGCAGCTTGGTACATCGAGGTGACAATGAGCAGTTCTTC
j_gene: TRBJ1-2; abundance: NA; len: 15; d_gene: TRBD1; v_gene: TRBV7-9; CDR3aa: CASSPGRGQNYGYTF; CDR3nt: TGTGCCAGCAGCCCCGGCAGGGGGCAAAACTATGGCTACACCTTC
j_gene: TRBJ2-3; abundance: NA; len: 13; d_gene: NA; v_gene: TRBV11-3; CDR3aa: CASSLAGRGTQYF; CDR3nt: TGTGCCAGCAGCTTAGCGGGGAGGGGGACGCAGTATTTT
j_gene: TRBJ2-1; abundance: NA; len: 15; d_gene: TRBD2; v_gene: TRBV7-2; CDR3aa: CASSRLADIYNEQFF; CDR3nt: TGTGCCAGCAGCCGACTAGCGGATATCTACAATGAGCAGTTCTTC
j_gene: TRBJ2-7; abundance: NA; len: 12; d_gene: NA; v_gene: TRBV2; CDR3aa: CASSEGWEEQYF; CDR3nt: TGTGCCAGCAGTGAAGGATGGGAGGAGCAGTACTTC
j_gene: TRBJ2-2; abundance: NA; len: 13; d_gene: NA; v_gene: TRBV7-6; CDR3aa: CASSLLFAGELFF; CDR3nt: TGTGCCAGCAGTCTACTTTTCGCCGGGGAGCTGTTTTTT
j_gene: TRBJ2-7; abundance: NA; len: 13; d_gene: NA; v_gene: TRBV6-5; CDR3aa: CASNDLQGYEQYF; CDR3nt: TGTGCCAGCAACGATTTACAGGGATACGAGCAGTACTTC
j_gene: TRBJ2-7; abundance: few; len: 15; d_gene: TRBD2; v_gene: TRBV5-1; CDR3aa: CASSSIAGSSYEQYF; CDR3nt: TGCGCCAGCAGCTCGATAGCGGGATCCTCCTACGAGCAGTACTTC
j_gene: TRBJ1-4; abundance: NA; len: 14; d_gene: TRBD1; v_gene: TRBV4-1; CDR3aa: CASSQVGGEEKLFF; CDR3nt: TGCGCCAGCAGCCAAGTAGGGGGCGAGGAAAAACTGTTTTTT
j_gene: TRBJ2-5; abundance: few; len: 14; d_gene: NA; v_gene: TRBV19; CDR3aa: CASSLTGRRETQYF; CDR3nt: TGTGCCAGTAGCCTAACAGGGCGACGGGAGACCCAGTACTTC
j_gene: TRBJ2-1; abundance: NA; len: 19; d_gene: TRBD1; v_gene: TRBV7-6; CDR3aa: CASSLAISLGQGAPSPQFF; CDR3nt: TGTGCCAGCAGCTTAGCGATCTCTTTAGGACAGGGCGCCCCCAGCCCCCAGTTCTTC
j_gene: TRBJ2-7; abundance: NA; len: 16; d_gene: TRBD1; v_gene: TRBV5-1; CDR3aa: CASSSVGQGNSYEQYF; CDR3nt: TGCGCCAGCAGCTCGGTTGGACAGGGTAATTCCTACGAGCAGTACTTC
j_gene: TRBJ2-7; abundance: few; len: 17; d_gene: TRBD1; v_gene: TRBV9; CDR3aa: CASSVGGRTGVPHEQYF; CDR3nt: TGTGCCAGCAGCGTAGGAGGAAGGACAGGGGTTCCCCACGAGCAGTACTTC
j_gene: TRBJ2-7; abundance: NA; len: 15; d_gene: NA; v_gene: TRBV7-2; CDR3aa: CASRRNPQGPYEQYF; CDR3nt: TGTGCCAGCAGGCGAAACCCACAGGGACCATACGAGCAGTACTTC
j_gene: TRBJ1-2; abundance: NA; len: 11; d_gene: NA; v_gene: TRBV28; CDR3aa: CASTSVYGYTF; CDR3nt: TGTGCCAGCACCTCCGTCTATGGCTACACCTTC
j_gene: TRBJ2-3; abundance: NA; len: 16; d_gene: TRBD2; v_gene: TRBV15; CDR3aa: CATSPGELARTDTQYF; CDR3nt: TGTGCCACCAGCCCCGGGGAACTAGCGCGCACAGATACGCAGTATTTT
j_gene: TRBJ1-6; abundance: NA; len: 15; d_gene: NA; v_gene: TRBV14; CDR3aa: CASSADTGYNSPLHF; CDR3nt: TGTGCCAGCAGCGCGGATACAGGGTATAATTCACCCCTCCACTTT
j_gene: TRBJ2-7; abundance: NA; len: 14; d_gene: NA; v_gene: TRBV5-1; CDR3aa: CASSLGAGKDEQYF; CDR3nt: TGCGCCAGCAGCTTGGGGGCAGGGAAGGACGAGCAGTACTTC
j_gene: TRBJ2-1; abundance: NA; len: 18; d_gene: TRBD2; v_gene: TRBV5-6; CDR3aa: CASRPRGSLARAHNEQFF; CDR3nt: TGTGCCAGCAGACCTAGGGGCTCACTAGCGCGAGCACACAATGAGCAGTTCTTC
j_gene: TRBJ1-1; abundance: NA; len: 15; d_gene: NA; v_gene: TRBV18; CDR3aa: CASSQTRTVNTEAFF; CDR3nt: TGTGCCAGCTCACAGACAAGGACAGTAAACACTGAAGCTTTCTTT
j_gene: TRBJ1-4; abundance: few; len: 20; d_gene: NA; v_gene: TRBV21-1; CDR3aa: CASRGRVGGVGFTTNEKLFF; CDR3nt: TGTGCCAGCAGGGGCAGGGTCGGTGGGGTGGGGTTTACAACTAATGAAAAACTGTTTTTT
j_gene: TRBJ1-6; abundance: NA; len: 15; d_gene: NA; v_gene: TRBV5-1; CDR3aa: CASSPLEGSNSPLHF; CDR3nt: TGCGCCAGCAGCCCCTTGGAGGGCTCTAATTCACCCCTCCACTTT
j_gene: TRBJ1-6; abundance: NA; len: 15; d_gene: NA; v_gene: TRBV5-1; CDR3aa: CASSLETGDKSPLHF; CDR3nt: TGCGCCAGCAGCTTGGAGACAGGTGATAAATCACCCCTCCACTTT
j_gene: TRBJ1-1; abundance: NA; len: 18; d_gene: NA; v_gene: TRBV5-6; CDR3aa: CASSLLRVTDSTNTEAFF; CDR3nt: TGTGCCAGCAGCTTGCTACGGGTGACGGACAGTACGAACACTGAAGCTTTCTTT
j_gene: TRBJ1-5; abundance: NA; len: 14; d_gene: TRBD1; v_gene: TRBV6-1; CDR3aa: CASRSTGGDQPQHF; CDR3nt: TGTGCCAGCCGCTCGACAGGGGGCGATCAGCCCCAGCATTTT
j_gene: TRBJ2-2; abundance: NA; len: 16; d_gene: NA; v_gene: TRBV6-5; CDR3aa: CASSYSSSGNTGELFF; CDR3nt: TGTGCCAGCAGTTACTCGAGCTCGGGGAACACCGGGGAGCTGTTTTTT
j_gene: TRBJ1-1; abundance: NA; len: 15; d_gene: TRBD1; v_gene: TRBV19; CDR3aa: CASSLRTGGGTEAFF; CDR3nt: TGTGCCAGTAGTCTACGGACAGGGGGAGGCACTGAAGCTTTCTTT
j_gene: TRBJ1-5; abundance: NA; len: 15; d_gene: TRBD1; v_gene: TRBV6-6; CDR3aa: CASRPGQGGNQPQHF; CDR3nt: TGTGCCAGCAGACCCGGACAGGGAGGCAATCAGCCCCAGCATTTT